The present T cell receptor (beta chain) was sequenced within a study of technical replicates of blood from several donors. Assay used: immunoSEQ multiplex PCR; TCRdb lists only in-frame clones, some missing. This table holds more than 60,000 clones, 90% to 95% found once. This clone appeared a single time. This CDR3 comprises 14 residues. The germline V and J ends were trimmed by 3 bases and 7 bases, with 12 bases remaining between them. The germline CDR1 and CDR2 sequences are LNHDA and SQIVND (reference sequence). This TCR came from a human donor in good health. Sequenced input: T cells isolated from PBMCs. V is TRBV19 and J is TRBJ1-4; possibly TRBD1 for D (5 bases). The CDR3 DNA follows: TGTGCCAGTAGTATGGCCAGGGTGAGTGAAAAACTGTTTTTT. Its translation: CASSMARVSEKLFF.